Sequencing of this T cell receptor (beta chain) was carried out in a study of blood T cell repertoires in COVID-19. Method: immunoSEQ multiplex PCR; TCRdb's copy keeps in-frame clones and lacks some. The table has under 65,000 clones, 80% to 90% seen once; the top ten hold 5.6%. The material sequenced was peripheral blood. This TCR derives from a woman aged 55 to 70 with acute or convalescent COVID-19.

The DNA of the CDR3 is TGCAGTGCTAGTTATACGTGGATAGCGGGGCATGAGCAGTTCTTC. This gives the protein CSASYTWIAGHEQFF. V gene TRBV20-1 combines with J gene TRBJ2-1, with 8 bases fitting TRBD2. Per germline, CDR1 DFQATT and CDR2 SNEGSKA (reference sequence). The J segment lost 8 bases and the V segment lost 3 bases, leaving 12 bases of the junction unmatched. CDR3 length: 15 residues.